Shown below are 26 T cell receptor beta chains from a single sample sequenced in a study of T cell clonality in common variable immunodeficiency. Sequencing was performed with immunoSEQ multiplex PCR; in TCRdb, only in-frame clones are kept and a portion is missing. There are about 52,000 clones in the sample, none observed a single time. The sequenced sample consisted of peripheral blood mononuclear cells. The receptors were gathered from a person aged 18 to 69 in good health.

About this clone itself: The read ends 3 residues shy of where the CDR3 ends; the end is completed using the germline J gene. The rearrangement joins TRBV19 to TRBJ1-1; D is uncertain. Between the trimmed V and J ends, which lost 5 bases and 6 bases, there was a span of 16 bases. The germline CDR1 and CDR2 sequences are LNHDA and SQIVND (reference sequence). The length of the CDR3 is 14 residues. The CDR3 bases that were read are TGTGCCAGTAGTCCCGCCGGACTGAGCCCTGAA. Protein sequence: CASSPAGLSPE. The full CDR3 reads CASSPAGLSPEAFF.

This clone was observed at least ten times. CDR3 protein: CSAGQLVGTDTQYF. The CDR3 DNA, read in part, is TGCAGTGCCGGTCAACTAGTTGGGACAGATACG. The genes are TRBV20-1 and TRBJ2-3; tentative D call: TRBD2 (5 bases). The CDR3 is cut off 3 residues early in the read; its end comes from the germline J gene. Trimming left V 6 bases short and J 3 bases short, with 16 bases between. Germline CDR1 reads DFQATT; CDR2 reads SNEGSKA (reference sequence). CDR3 length: 14 amino acids.

This clone was seen repeatedly, ten times or more. Sequencing ends 3 residues short of the CDR3 end; the germline J gene provides the rest. The chain links TRBV6-2 or TRBV6-3 to TRBJ1-2; D perhaps matches TRBD1 (5 bases). The ends were cut back, 8 bases at V and 6 bases at J, with 19 bases in the middle. Germline V gene lookup returns CDR1 MNHEY and CDR2 SVGEGT. The CDR3 loop spans 14 amino acids. CDR3 residues: CASERSIRQNGYTF. The DNA read from the CDR3 is TGTGCCAGCGAGCGATCTATCCGACAGAATGGC.

Many counts were recorded for this clone. The read terminates 3 residues ahead of where the CDR3 ends, so the germline J gene completes it. The chain is built from TRBV18 and TRBJ2-2, with TRBD1 matching over 7 bases. The CDR3 runs to 16 residues. The trim removed 5 bases at V and 6 bases at J, leaving 12 bases unmatched. CDR1 is KGHSH and CDR2 is LQKENI in the germline V gene. CDR3 sequence: CASSAETGSGSGELFF. The part of the CDR3 DNA that was read is TGTGCCAGCTCAGCTGAGACAGGGTCCGGGTCCGGGGAG.

This clone came up many times. The part of the CDR3 DNA that was read is TGTGCCAGCAGCCCTCCGGGGGGTCGCTACGAG. As protein: CASSPPGGRYE. The entire CDR3 protein is CASSPPGGRYEQYF. The chain uses TRBV7-2 and TRBJ2-7, with 7 positions matching TRBD2. The DNA ends 3 residues before the CDR3 does, and the rest of the CDR3 is filled in from the germline J gene. Germline values: CDR1 SGHTA, CDR2 FQGNSA. The junction had 7 bases not matched to a gene; V was cut back by 5 bases and J by 3 bases. CDR3 length equals 14 residues.

This clone was detected many times. The missing CDR3 end, 3 residues past where the read stops, is filled in from the germline J gene. V gene TRBV29-1 combines with J gene TRBJ2-1; 8 nucleotides match TRBD2. V was clipped by 7 bases and J by 5 bases; unmatched bases: 13. Germline values: CDR1 SQVTM, CDR2 ANQGSEA. This CDR3 contains 15 residues. The CDR3 protein is CSALGGTSGDNEQFF. CDR3 bases read: TGCAGCGCCCTGGGGGGTACTAGCGGCGACAATGAG.

This clone was picked up many times. The junction and the germline gene differ at one end; a read error may be behind it. The read terminates 3 residues before the CDR3 end, so the remaining end is supplied by the germline J gene. The same CDR3 is also encoded by other DNA sequences in this sample. The V gene is TRBV4-2, the J gene TRBJ1-4; TRBD1 might be the D (5 bases). The CDR3 totals 16 residues. Germline V gene lookup returns CDR1 LGHNA and CDR2 YNFKEQ. The CDR3 bases that were read are TGCGCCAGCAGCCTAAGGCGACAGACAACTAATGAAAAA. Translated: CASSLRRQTTNEK. The full CDR3 protein reads CASSLRRQTTNEKLFF.

This clone has a count of ten or more. The read halts 3 residues ahead of the CDR3 end, with the missing end drawn from the germline J gene. The chain employs TRBV20-1 and TRBJ2-7; TRBD2 matches 11 bases. CDR3 length: 15 amino acids. The germline V gene has CDR1 DFQATT and CDR2 SNEGSKA (reference sequence). The ends lost 3 bases at V and 0 bases at J; junction bases unmatched: 4. The sequenced CDR3 bases are TGCAGTGCTAGGAGGCTAGCGGGGGGCTCCTACGAG. Translated: CSARRLAGGSYE. The complete CDR3 reads CSARRLAGGSYEQYF.

Comments on this clone: This may be a read error: a much more frequent sequence differs by one nucleotide. The CDR3 extends 3 residues past the end of the read, so its final part is completed from the germline J gene. This chain connects TRBV19 to TRBJ2-3; maybe TRBD1 (6 bases). The V gene's germline CDR1 is LNHDA and CDR2 SQIVND (reference sequence). CDR3 size: 15 residues. CDR3 amino acids: CASSIITGNNQPQYF. CDR3 DNA (partial): TGTGCCAGTAGTATAATCACAGGGAACAATCAGCCG.

With regard to this clone: From the germline J gene comes the end of the CDR3, since the read stops 3 residues before it. At the DNA level, this CDR3 is encoded by other sequences in the same sample as well. The V gene is TRBV20-1, the J gene TRBJ1-2; 7 nucleotides match TRBD1. CDR3 length: 13 residues. Germline-derived CDR1 and CDR2 are DFQATT and SNEGSKA (reference sequence). The CDR3 spells CSAEGQGGRGYTF. CDR3 DNA (partial): TGCAGTGCGGAGGGGCAGGGGGGCCGGGGC.

This clone was observed a handful of times. The missing CDR3 end, 3 residues past where the read stops, is filled in from the germline J gene. The chain has TRBV7-2 and TRBJ2-7; 8 bases map to TRBD2. There are 14 residues in the CDR3. The germline V gene has CDR1 SGHTA and CDR2 FQGNSA. V gave up 1 base and J gave up 4 bases; unmatched junction bases: 3. The sequenced part of the CDR3 DNA is TGTGCCAGCAGCTTAGGGACTAGCAAGTACGAG. Translation gives CASSLGTSKYE. The complete CDR3 sequence is CASSLGTSKYEQYF.

This clone showed up many times. The read ends 3 residues early relative to the CDR3; the germline J gene fills the gap. This sequence joins TRBV20-1 and TRBJ2-3; 11 nucleotides align to TRBD2. The V and J ends lost 6 bases and 2 bases, in that order; junction bases with no gene match: 4. Germline CDR1 is DFQATT and CDR2 is SNEGSKA (reference sequence). The CDR3 covers 14 residues. The CDR3 loop reads CSARLAGNTDTQYF. The CDR3 DNA, read in part, is TGCAGTGCCAGACTAGCGGGGAACACAGATACG.

This clone was observed at least ten times. The read falls 3 residues short of the CDR3 end, and the missing part is taken from the germline J gene. This sequence joins TRBV29-1 and TRBJ2-7, with D tentatively TRBD1 (7 bases). V lost 4 bases and J lost 5, with 18 bases in between. The CDR3 sequence is 14 residues long. Looked up from germline, CDR1 is SQVTM and CDR2 is ANQGSEA. The CDR3 DNA, read in part, is TGCAGCGTTGCACGGTGGCAGGGGGAGGACGAG. Protein: CSVARWQGEDE. The full CDR3 protein reads CSVARWQGEDEQYF.

This clone has a count of ten or more. Read sequence stops 3 residues before the CDR3 end, and the germline J gene provides the missing end. This chain connects TRBV23-1 to TRBJ2-3, with 7 positions matching TRBD2. TRBV23-1 belongs to the ORF category, with a function that is uncertain. The CDR3 is made up of 19 amino acids. V was pared by 2 bases and J by 2 bases, with 16 bases of the junction left unmatched. CDR3 in amino acids: CASSQRLYFRDYHTDTQYF. The DNA read from the CDR3 is TGCGCCAGCAGTCAACGGCTTTACTTCCGGGACTATCACACAGATACG.

This clone was seen many times. The read ends 3 residues early relative to the CDR3; the germline J gene fills the gap. The chain links TRBV6-2 or TRBV6-3 to TRBJ1-2, with TRBD1 matching 7 bases. The germline gives CDR1 MNHEY, CDR2 SVGEGT. This CDR3 is built from 15 residues. V dropped 6 bases and J dropped 2; count of bases not matched to a gene: 9. CDR3 DNA, as far as it was read: TGTGCCAGCAGGGACGTGGACAGGAGAAACTATGGC. It is translated as CASRDVDRRNYG. The whole CDR3 protein is CASRDVDRRNYGYTF.

As for this clone: The observed sequence ends 3 residues before the CDR3 terminus, with the missing tail filled in from the germline J gene. The chain recombines TRBV7-9 with TRBJ1-2, with D maybe TRBD1 (6 bases). The CDR3 runs 14 residues. CDR1 is SEHNR and CDR2 is FQNEAQ in the germline V gene (reference sequence). Deletions cut 5 bases from V and 4 bases from J, with 14 bases between. This CDR3 reads CASSAEQGTYGYTF. CDR3 DNA (partial): TGTGCCAGCAGCGCGGAACAGGGTACCTATGGC.

This clone was seen many times. The read is 3 residues too short to cover the CDR3 end, so that end is filled in from the germline J gene. The J gene is TRBJ1-2, the V gene TRBV6-1, with D perhaps matching TRBD1 (5 bases). The V and J ends lost 4 bases and 7 bases respectively, with 13 bases between them. The CDR3 extends over 13 amino acids. In germline, CDR1 is MNHNS, CDR2 SASEGT. The part of the CDR3 DNA that was read is TGTGCCAGCAGTGCGGGGGGAGAATCTGGC. Its protein product is CASSAGGESG. The CDR3 in full is CASSAGGESGYTF.

This clone has at least ten counts. The read is 3 residues too short to cover the CDR3 end, so that end is filled in from the germline J gene. The V call is TRBV6-4, the J call TRBJ1-4; 9 positions agree with TRBD1. The V gene end was trimmed by 2 bases and the J gene end by 7 bases; junction bases not matched to a gene: 11. CDR3 length: 17 amino acids. The germline V gene encodes CDR1 MRHNA and CDR2 SNTAGT. The CDR3 region is CASSDRDRAVASEKLFF. The part of the CDR3 DNA that was read is TGTGCCAGCAGTGACCGGGACAGGGCAGTAGCGAGTGAAAAA.

This clone came up many times. The missing CDR3 end, 3 residues past where the read stops, is filled in from the germline J gene. The V gene is TRBV18, the J gene TRBJ1-1; D is uncertain. The germline CDR1 and CDR2 sequences are KGHSH and LQKENI. V shed 3 bases and J shed 4 bases, with 12 bases lying between them. The CDR3 is 14 residues long. The CDR3 loop is CASSPGVLGTEAFF. The CDR3 bases that were read are TGTGCCAGCTCACCCGGGGTTTTAGGCACTGAA.

The table lists this clone with many counts. The read terminates 3 residues before the CDR3 end, so the remaining end is supplied by the germline J gene. The chain has TRBV6-2 or TRBV6-3 and TRBJ1-6, with D uncertain. Germline V gene lookup returns CDR1 MNHEY and CDR2 SVGEGT. Trimming left V 2 bases short and J 5 bases short, with 10 bases between. This CDR3 is 15 amino acids long. Partial CDR3 DNA: TGTGCCAGCAGTTACGCGAAGGCGGATAATTCACCC. It yields the protein CASSYAKADNSP. The complete CDR3 reads CASSYAKADNSPLHF.

In the case of this clone: The read is 3 residues too short to cover the CDR3 end, so that end is filled in from the germline J gene. The chain carries TRBV11-3 and TRBJ2-5; D is possibly TRBD1 (6 bases). Germline V lookup: CDR1 SGHNT, CDR2 YENEEA. V lost 6 bases, J lost 5 bases, and 13 bases lay in between. There are 13 residues in the CDR3. The sequenced CDR3 bases are TGTGCCAGCAGTCCATCCAGGGGTGAGACC. It codes for CASSPSRGET. Given in full, the CDR3 is CASSPSRGETQYF.

This clone was seen at least ten times. Read coverage stops 3 residues before the CDR3 terminus; the germline J gene supplies the remainder. The chain carries TRBV11-2 and TRBJ2-3; TRBD2 agrees at 7 bases. Trimming cost V 7 bases and J 4 bases; bases outside gene matches: 11. CDR1 and CDR2 from the germline V gene are SGHAT and FQNNGV. The CDR3 loop spans 15 amino acids. CDR3 sequence reads: CASTRLAPDSDTQYF. CDR3 DNA (partial): TGTGCCAGCACCCGACTAGCCCCCGACTCAGATACG.

This clone was observed at least ten times. The CDR3 end falls 3 residues outside the read, so it is completed with the germline J gene. The chain links TRBV5-1 to TRBJ2-3; perhaps TRBD2 as D (6 bases). Trimming stripped 0 bases from V and 5 bases from J, with 16 bases between. CDR1 and CDR2 from the germline V gene are SGHRS and YFSETQ. The CDR3 length is 16 residues. The CDR3 bases that were read are TGCGCCAGCAGCTTGGGAAGGAGGGGCTTCGGAGATACG. It translates to CASSLGRRGFGDT. The whole CDR3 is CASSLGRRGFGDTQYF.

In this sample, this clone turned up a few times. Sequencing ends 3 residues short of the CDR3 end; the germline J gene provides the rest. The chain employs TRBV6-1 and TRBJ2-2, with D possibly matching TRBD1 (5 bases). The CDR3 sequence is 15 residues long. The germline gives CDR1 MNHNS, CDR2 SASEGT. Incomplete CDR3 DNA: TGTGCCAGCAGTGAAGCGCGACAGTTGGGATCACCG. Translation gives CASSEARQLGSP. The full-length CDR3 reads as CASSEARQLGSPLFF.

The CDR3 DNA, read in part, is TGTGCCAGCCGGGACAGGGGCCGCTCAGAAAAG. Residues: CASRDRGRSEK. The whole CDR3 region reads CASRDRGRSEKLFF. The genes are TRBV2 and TRBJ2-2, with 10 bases that match TRBD1. Coverage ceases 3 residues before the CDR3 finishes, and the germline J gene fills in the end. From germline, CDR1 is SNHLY and CDR2 FYNNEI. The length of the CDR3 is 14 residues.

In this sample, this clone turned up many times. From the germline J gene comes the end of the CDR3, since the read stops 3 residues before it. The chain uses TRBV7-2 and TRBJ1-2; D is perhaps TRBD1 (6 bases). Germline CDR1 and CDR2: SGHTA and FQGNSA. V was shortened by 6 bases and J by 6 bases, with 14 bases between the two germline ends. This CDR3 has 13 residues. The CDR3 DNA, read in part, is TGTGCCAGCAGGAGATCAGGGGCAAATGGC. It yields the protein CASRRSGANG. The full CDR3 is CASRRSGANGYTF.